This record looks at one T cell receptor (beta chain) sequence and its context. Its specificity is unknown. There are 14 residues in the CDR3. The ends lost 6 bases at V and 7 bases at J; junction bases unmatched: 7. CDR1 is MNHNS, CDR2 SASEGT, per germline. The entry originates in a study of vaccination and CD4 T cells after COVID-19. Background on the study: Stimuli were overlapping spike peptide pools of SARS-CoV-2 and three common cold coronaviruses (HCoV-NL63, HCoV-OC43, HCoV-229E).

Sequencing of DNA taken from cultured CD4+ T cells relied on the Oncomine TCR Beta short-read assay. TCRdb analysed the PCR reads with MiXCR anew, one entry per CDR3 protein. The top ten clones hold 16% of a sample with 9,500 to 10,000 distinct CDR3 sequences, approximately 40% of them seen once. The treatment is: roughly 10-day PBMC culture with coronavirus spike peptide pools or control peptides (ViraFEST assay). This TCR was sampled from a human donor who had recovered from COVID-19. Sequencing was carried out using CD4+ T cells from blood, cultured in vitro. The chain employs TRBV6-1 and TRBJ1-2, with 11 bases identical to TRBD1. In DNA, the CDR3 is TGTGCCAGCAGGGACAGGGGGCGGCTAGGTGGCTACACCTTC. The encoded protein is CASRDRGRLGGYTF.